Following are 31 T cell receptor beta chains from one sample sequenced in a study of beta chain features in type 1 diabetes. Notes on the study in general: Researchers report that Type 1 diabetes patients had moderately but significantly shorter TCRB CDR3s across all four CD4+ subsets.

Which antigens these TCRs recognize remains unknown. The sequenced template was cDNA made from the entire isolated RNA. Measured with immunoSEQ multiplex PCR; TCRdb has only the in-frame clones, and not every one. The sample lists approximately 730,000 clones, roughly 12% occurring once. Sequences were obtained from naive CD4+ T cells from blood. All receptors derive from a man aged 18-30 years with type 1 diabetes.

V and J are TRBV7-2 and TRBJ2-3; D not resolved. V was pared by 1 base and J by 5 bases, with 7 bases between. There are 13 residues in the CDR3. Germline V gives CDR1 SGHTA, CDR2 FQGNSA. The CDR3 DNA sequence: TGTGCCAGCAGCTTAGTGGCGGAAGATACGCAGTATTTT. Amino acids: CASSLVAEDTQYF.

The chain has TRBV2 and TRBJ1-5; the D is unclear. This CDR3 is 13 amino acids long. V was trimmed by 3 bases and J by 9 bases, leaving 12 bases between them. Germline V gene sequence: CDR1 SNHLY, CDR2 FYNNEI. CDR3 loop: CASSESTRRPQHF. In nucleotides, the CDR3 is TGTGCCAGCAGTGAGTCGACCCGACGGCCCCAGCATTTT.

This chain uses TRBV30 with TRBJ1-5, with a possible D match to TRBD1 (5 bases). V gave up 5 bases and J gave up 0 bases, with 17 bases separating them. CDR3 length: 16 residues. CDR1 and CDR2 from the germline V gene are GTSNPN and SVGIG (reference sequence). The CDR3 DNA follows: TGTGCCTGGGAAAGGGGCAGACCGTATAGCAATCAGCCCCAGCATTTT. This gives the protein CAWERGRPYSNQPQHF.

The rearrangement uses TRBV29-1 and TRBJ2-3; 7 positions match TRBD2. V shed 4 bases and J 0 bases; nucleotides not matched to a gene: 4. The CDR3 has 14 amino acids. CDR1 and CDR2 (germline): SQVTM, ANQGSEA. CDR3 nucleotides: TGCAGCGTTGCGGCGCGGGGGAGCACAGATACGCAGTATTTT. This encodes CSVAARGSTDTQYF.

The chain carries TRBV27 and TRBJ2-7, with D perhaps TRBD1 or TRBD2 (5 bases each). Germline CDR1 and CDR2: MNHEY and SMNVEV (reference sequence). The CDR3 has 14 amino acids. Trimming shortened V by 6 bases and J by 1 base, and 13 bases separated the two germline ends. CDR3 nucleotides: TGTGCCAGCAGAACCGGGACGTCTTCCTACGAGCAGTACTTC. This encodes CASRTGTSSYEQYF.

This clone was detected only a few times. The chain's CDR3 is CASSGQGEIYEQYF. The CDR3, as DNA: TGTGCCAGCAGCGGCCAAGGGGAGATCTACGAGCAGTACTTC. The rearrangement uses TRBV2 and TRBJ2-7; D tentatively reads TRBD1 or TRBD2 (5 bases each). V lost 6 bases, J lost 3 bases, and 15 bases lay in between. The germline CDR1 and CDR2 sequences are SNHLY and FYNNEI. The CDR3 sequence is 14 residues long.

This clone has a handful of counts. The chain has TRBV10-3 and TRBJ1-4; perhaps TRBD1 as D (5 bases). CDR1 and CDR2 from the germline V gene are ENHRY and SYGVKD. Trimming left V 5 bases short and J 6 bases short, with 13 bases between. The CDR3 sequence is 14 residues long. This CDR3 reads CAISINRDHEKLFF. DNA of the CDR3: TGTGCCATCAGTATTAACCGGGACCATGAAAAACTGTTTTTT.

The chain carries TRBV11-2 and TRBJ1-6; D is unclear. Germline V lookup: CDR1 SGHAT, CDR2 FQNNGV. The CDR3 spans 16 residues. V was shortened by 7 bases and J by 8 bases, with 21 bases between the two germline ends. The CDR3: CASTSRGPAADSPLHF. CDR3 DNA: TGTGCCAGCACATCGAGAGGGCCTGCCGCCGATTCACCCCTCCACTTT.

This clone showed up just a few times. The CDR3, as DNA: TGTGCCAGCAGCTTAGAGGGTTGGACCTACAATGAGCAGTTCTTC. Its protein product is CASSLEGWTYNEQFF. The chain employs TRBV7-9 and TRBJ2-1; D is uncertain. CDR1 SEHNR and CDR2 FQNEAQ come from the germline V gene (reference sequence). Trimming left V 1 base short and J 2 bases short, with 9 bases between. The CDR3 is 15 amino acids.

This clone appeared a few times. The CDR3 reads CATPGLGTDTQYF. For the CDR3, the DNA is TGTGCCACCCCGGGACTAGGCACAGATACGCAGTATTTT. This chain joins TRBV28 and TRBJ2-3; 8 positions agree with TRBD2. The CDR3 covers 13 residues. CDR1 and CDR2 (germline): MDHEN, SYDVKM. V lost 10 bases and J lost 1; bases outside the gene matches: 4.

This clone has more than one count but fewer than ten. The CDR3 DNA is TGTGCCAGCAGTTTATCGCAGCAGGATTACACAGATACGCAGTATTTT. Translating gives CASSLSQQDYTDTQYF. This chain links TRBV27 with TRBJ2-3; D is unclear. Per the germline V gene, CDR1 is MNHEY and CDR2 is SMNVEV (reference sequence). Trimming cost V 0 bases and J 2 bases, with 12 bases left between them. This CDR3 comprises 16 residues.

The chain joins TRBV2 to TRBJ1-2; 9 positions match TRBD1. This CDR3 contains 14 residues. Germline values: CDR1 SNHLY, CDR2 FYNNEI. The J segment lost 6 bases and the V segment lost 7 bases, leaving 9 bases of the junction unmatched. The CDR3 spells CASKQGALLDGYTF. For the CDR3, the DNA is TGTGCCAGCAAACAGGGGGCCCTGTTGGATGGCTACACCTTC. Looking up the rest from reference TRBV2 and TRBJ1-2 gives the full variable domain: EPEVTQTPSHQVTQMGQEVILRCVPISNHLYFYWYRQILGQKVEFLVSFYNNEISEKSEIFDDQFSVERPDGSNFTLKIRSTKLEDSAMYFCASKQGALLDGYTFGSGTRLTVV.

This chain joins TRBV6-5 and TRBJ2-3; 9 nucleotides line up with TRBD1. There are 15 residues in the CDR3. Germline assignment: CDR1 MNHEY and CDR2 SVGAGI. V dropped 6 bases and J dropped 1; count of bases not matched to a gene: 5. CDR3 bases: TGTGCCAGCAGATACAGGGGGCCCGGCACAGATACGCAGTATTTT. Its translation: CASRYRGPGTDTQYF.

As concerns this clone: Other DNA sequences in this specimen translate into the identical CDR3. V usage is TRBV7-2 and J usage is TRBJ2-3; D is unclear. There are 12 residues in the CDR3. CDR1 SGHTA and CDR2 FQGNSA come from the germline V gene. V was trimmed by 2 bases and J by 3 bases, leaving 3 bases between them. In nucleotides, the CDR3 is TGTGCCAGCAGCTTATTTACAGATACGCAGTATTTT. Translated, it gives CASSLFTDTQYF.

This clone was counted between two and nine times. The chain links TRBV5-1 to TRBJ2-5; D is unclear. Germline CDR1 is SGHRS and CDR2 is YFSETQ. The V end lost 0 bases, the J end lost 5 bases, and 8 bases lay between the germline ends. This CDR3 is 13 amino acids long. In DNA, the CDR3 is TGCGCCAGCAGCTTGGTCGAGGCGGAGACCCAGTACTTC. The encoded protein is CASSLVEAETQYF.

This chain joins TRBV27 and TRBJ1-2; 9 bases line up with TRBD1. In germline, CDR1 is MNHEY, CDR2 SMNVEV (reference sequence). This CDR3 is 14 amino acids long. V was pared by 5 bases and J by 8 bases, with 9 bases of the junction left unmatched. CDR3 DNA: TGTGCCAGCAGTGCCTTCGGACAGGGGTTGGGCTACACCTTC. Its protein is CASSAFGQGLGYTF.

The rearrangement uses TRBV2 and TRBJ1-2, with D maybe TRBD1 (5 bases). Trimming shortened V by 6 bases and J by 6 bases, and 14 bases separated the two germline ends. CDR3 length equals 13 residues. The germline gives CDR1 SNHLY, CDR2 FYNNEI. CDR3 amino acids: CASSLEGRNGYTF. The CDR3 DNA reads as TGTGCCAGCAGCCTCGAGGGGCGTAATGGCTACACCTTC.

This clone has only a few counts. This rearrangement joins TRBV28 to TRBJ1-2; D is unclear. The CDR3 totals 12 residues. V was pared by 6 bases and J by 5 bases, with 10 bases between. CDR1 MDHEN and CDR2 SYDVKM come from the germline V gene. The CDR3 is CASSLVEYGYTF. CDR3 sequence (DNA): TGTGCCAGCAGCCTCGTGGAATATGGCTACACCTTC.

Only a few counts were recorded for this clone. Other DNA sequences of this sample code for an identical CDR3. The chain carries TRBV5-1 and TRBJ2-3; D gene unclear. Trimming removed 0 bases at V and 0 bases at J, with 5 bases between. CDR1 and CDR2 from the germline V gene are SGHRS and YFSETQ. The CDR3 totals 14 residues. The CDR3 DNA follows: TGCGCCAGCAGCTTGGACACAAGCACAGATACGCAGTATTTT. Its protein is CASSLDTSTDTQYF.

This chain uses TRBV14 with TRBJ2-5; 7 nucleotides match TRBD1. V was pared by 2 bases and J by 4 bases, with 19 bases of the junction left unmatched. This CDR3 has 19 amino acids. Germline loops: CDR1 SGHDN, CDR2 FVKESK. CDR3 amino acids: CASSQSLVDRDRDRETQYF. CDR3 nucleotide sequence: TGTGCCAGCAGCCAAAGCCTAGTCGACCGGGACAGAGACCGAGAGACCCAGTACTTC.

This clone was detected only a few times. The J gene is TRBJ1-1, the V gene TRBV11-2, with D uncertain. Germline V CDR1 and CDR2: SGHAT, FQNNGV. V was clipped by 5 bases and J by 0 bases, with 13 bases between them. The CDR3 has 15 residues. Here the CDR3 DNA reads TGTGCCAGCAGCACGACCGTCACCCTGAACACTGAAGCTTTCTTT. It yields the protein CASSTTVTLNTEAFF.

The CDR3 spells CAWSKGGETQYF. DNA of the CDR3: TGTGCCTGGAGTAAGGGGGGCGAGACCCAGTACTTC. V usage is TRBV30 and J usage is TRBJ2-5; D possibly matches TRBD1 or TRBD2 (6 bases each). Between the trimmed V and J ends, which lost 2 bases and 5 bases, there was a span of 9 bases. CDR1 is GTSNPN and CDR2 is SVGIG in the germline V gene (reference sequence). The CDR3 totals 12 residues.

This clone turned up a few times. The rearrangement uses TRBV30 and TRBJ1-5; D not certain. This CDR3 has 13 residues. The germline V gene has CDR1 GTSNPN and CDR2 SVGIG (reference sequence). V dropped 1 base and J dropped 5 bases, with 9 bases sitting between them. For the CDR3, the DNA is TGTGCCTGGAGTGGGGCAGAAGATCAGCCCCAGCATTTT. Its protein is CAWSGAEDQPQHF. Full variable domain (outside the CDR3, taken from reference TRBV30 and TRBJ1-5): SQTIHQWPATLVQPVGSPLSLECTVEGTSNPNLYWYRQAAGRGLQLLFYSVGIGQISSEVPQNLSASRPQDRQFILSSKKLLLSDSGFYLCAWSGAEDQPQHFGDGTRLSIL.

On this clone itself: This specimen includes other DNA sequences encoding the same CDR3. The V gene is TRBV7-9, the J gene TRBJ1-6; weak D call: TRBD1 (5 bases). V was pared by 5 bases and J by 8 bases, with 10 bases between. The CDR3 is 13 amino acids. Germline assignment: CDR1 SEHNR and CDR2 FQNEAQ (reference sequence). CDR3 in DNA: TGTGCCAGCAGCACCACGGGGGATTCACCCCTCCACTTT. Its translation is CASSTTGDSPLHF.

This rearrangement joins TRBV30 to TRBJ1-2; D unresolved. Trimming shortened V by 3 bases and J by 7 bases, and 15 bases separated the two germline ends. This CDR3 has 13 residues. Germline lookup yields CDR1 GTSNPN and CDR2 SVGIG (reference sequence). CDR3 in amino acids: CAWSQGPIGGYTF. CDR3 DNA: TGTGCCTGGAGCCAAGGACCCATCGGTGGCTACACCTTC.

The chain recombines TRBV28 with TRBJ2-1, with D possibly TRBD2 on 5 matching bases. Germline V gene sequence: CDR1 MDHEN, CDR2 SYDVKM. Trimming stripped 6 bases from V and 0 bases from J, with 12 bases between. The CDR3 is 15 residues long. The CDR3 nucleotides are TGTGCCAGCAGATTTACTAGGAGCTCCTACAATGAGCAGTTCTTC. This translates into CASRFTRSSYNEQFF.

The chain uses TRBV28 and TRBJ2-4; D gene ambiguous. The CDR3 consists of 13 residues. Germline V gene data show CDR1 as MDHEN and CDR2 as SYDVKM. Trimming removed 6 bases from V and 6 bases from J, with 12 bases in between. The CDR3 DNA is TGTGCCAGCAGCCCTCAAGGTCCAAACATTCAGTACTTC. It yields the protein CASSPQGPNIQYF.

The CDR3 protein is CAISAHAGQGLDEKLFF. The CDR3, as DNA: TGTGCCATCAGTGCACATGCGGGACAGGGATTGGATGAAAAACTGTTTTTT. The gene calls are TRBV10-3 and TRBJ1-4, with 9 bases lining up with TRBD1. Germline loops: CDR1 ENHRY, CDR2 SYGVKD. The J segment lost 6 bases and the V segment lost 4 bases, leaving 12 bases of the junction unmatched. This CDR3 is 17 amino acids long.

With regard to this clone: Within the sample, other DNA sequences also encode this same CDR3. CDR3 protein: CASSPRQGNTEAFF. CDR3 nucleotides: TGTGCCAGCAGTCCGCGACAGGGAAACACTGAAGCTTTCTTT. The rearrangement links TRBV7-9 to TRBJ1-1, with TRBD1 matching 7 bases. The V segment lost 6 bases and the J segment 2 bases; nucleotides outside the gene matches: 6. The CDR3 runs to 14 residues. Germline lookup yields CDR1 SEHNR and CDR2 FQNEAQ (reference sequence).

A few counts support this clone. The gene calls are TRBV6-1 and TRBJ2-3, with D uncertain. The CDR3 consists of 13 residues. CDR1 is MNHNS and CDR2 is SASEGT in the germline V gene. V was pared by 2 bases and J by 1 base, with 4 bases between. The CDR3 loop is CASSETRTDTQYF. CDR3 DNA sequence: TGTGCCAGCAGTGAAACCCGCACAGATACGCAGTATTTT.

This chain connects TRBV7-9 to TRBJ2-1, with D unresolved. This CDR3 region has 14 residues. In germline, CDR1 is SEHNR, CDR2 FQNEAQ (reference sequence). Trimming cost V 3 bases and J 3 bases, with 9 bases left between them. Here the CDR3 reads CASSFIGSYNEQFF. CDR3 nucleotide sequence: TGTGCCAGCAGCTTCATAGGCAGCTACAATGAGCAGTTCTTC.